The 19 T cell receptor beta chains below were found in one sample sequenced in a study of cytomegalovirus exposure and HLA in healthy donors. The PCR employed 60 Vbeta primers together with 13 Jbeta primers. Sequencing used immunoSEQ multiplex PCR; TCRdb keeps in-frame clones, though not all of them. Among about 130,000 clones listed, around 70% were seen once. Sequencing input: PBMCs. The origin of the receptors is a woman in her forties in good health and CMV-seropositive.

This CDR3 reads CASSQSAPSRDRGLGTQYF. The DNA for the CDR3 is TGCGCCAGCAGCCAATCTGCTCCGTCGAGGGACAGGGGGCTTGGTACGCAGTATTTT. V usage is TRBV4-3 and J usage is TRBJ2-3, with 12 bases matching TRBD1. The V segment lost 2 bases and the J segment 8 bases; nucleotides outside the gene matches: 17. Germline CDR1 is LGHNA and CDR2 is YSLEER. CDR3 size: 19 residues.

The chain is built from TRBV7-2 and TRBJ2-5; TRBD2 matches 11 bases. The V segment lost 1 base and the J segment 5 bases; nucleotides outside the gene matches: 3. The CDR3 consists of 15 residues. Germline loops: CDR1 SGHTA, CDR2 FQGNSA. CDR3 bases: TGTGCCAGCAGCTTAGGACTAGCGGGAATGGAGACCCAGTACTTC. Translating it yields CASSLGLAGMETQYF.

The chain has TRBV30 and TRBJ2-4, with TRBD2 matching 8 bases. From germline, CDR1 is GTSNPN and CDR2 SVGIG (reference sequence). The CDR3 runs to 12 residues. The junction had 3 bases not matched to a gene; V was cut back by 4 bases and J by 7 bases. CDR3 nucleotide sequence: TGTGCCTGGACTAGCGGGTGGAACATTCAGTACTTC. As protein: CAWTSGWNIQYF.

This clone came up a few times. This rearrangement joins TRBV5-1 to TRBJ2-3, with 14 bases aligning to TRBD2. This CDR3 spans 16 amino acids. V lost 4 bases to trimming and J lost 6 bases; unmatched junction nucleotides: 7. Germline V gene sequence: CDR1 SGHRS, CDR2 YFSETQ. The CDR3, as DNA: TGCGCCAGCAGCGAGACTAGCGGGGGGGTGTTTGATACGCAGTATTTT. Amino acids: CASSETSGGVFDTQYF.

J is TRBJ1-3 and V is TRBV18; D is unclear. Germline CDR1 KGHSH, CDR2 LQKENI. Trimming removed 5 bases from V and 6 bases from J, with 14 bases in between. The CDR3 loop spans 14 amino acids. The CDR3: CASSAPVPKNTIYF. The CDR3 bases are TGTGCCAGCTCAGCGCCGGTGCCCAAAAACACCATATATTTT.

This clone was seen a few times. CDR3 region: CASSQDPGDEQYF. CDR3 coding DNA: TGCGCCAGCAGCCAAGATCCCGGGGACGAGCAGTACTTC. The chain links TRBV4-3 to TRBJ2-7; possibly TRBD2 for D (5 bases). V was clipped by 0 bases and J by 5 bases, with 8 bases between them. Per the germline V gene, CDR1 is LGHNA and CDR2 is YSLEER. CDR3 size: 13 residues.

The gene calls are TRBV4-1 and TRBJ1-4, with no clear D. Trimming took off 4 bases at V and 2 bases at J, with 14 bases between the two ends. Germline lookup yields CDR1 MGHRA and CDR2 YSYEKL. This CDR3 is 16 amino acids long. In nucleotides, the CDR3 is TGCGCCAGCAGCCCACACGGCGGGGTCACTAATGAAAAACTGTTTTTT. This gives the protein CASSPHGGVTNEKLFF.

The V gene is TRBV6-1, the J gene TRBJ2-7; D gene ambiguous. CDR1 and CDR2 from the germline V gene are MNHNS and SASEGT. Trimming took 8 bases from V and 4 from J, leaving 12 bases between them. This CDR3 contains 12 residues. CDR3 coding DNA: TGTGCCAGCGTTCAGCGAGAGTACGAGCAGTACTTC. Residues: CASVQREYEQYF.

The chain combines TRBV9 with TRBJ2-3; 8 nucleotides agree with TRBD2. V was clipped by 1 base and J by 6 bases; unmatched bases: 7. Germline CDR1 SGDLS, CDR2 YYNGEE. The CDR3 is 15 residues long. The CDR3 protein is CASSVLAGLEDTQYF. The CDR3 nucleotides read TGTGCCAGCAGCGTATTAGCGGGATTGGAGGATACGCAGTATTTT.

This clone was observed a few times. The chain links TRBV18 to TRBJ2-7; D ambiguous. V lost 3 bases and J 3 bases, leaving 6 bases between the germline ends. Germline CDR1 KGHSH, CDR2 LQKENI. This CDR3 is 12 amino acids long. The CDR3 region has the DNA TGTGCCAGCTCACCGTTAAACTACGAGCAGTACTTC. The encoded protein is CASSPLNYEQYF.

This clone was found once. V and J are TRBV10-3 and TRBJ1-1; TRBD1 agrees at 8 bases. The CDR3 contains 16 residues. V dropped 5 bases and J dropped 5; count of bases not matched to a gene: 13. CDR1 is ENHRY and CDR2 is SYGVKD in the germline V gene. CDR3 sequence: CAISPLDRELGTEAFF. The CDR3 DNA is TGTGCCATCAGTCCGTTGGACAGGGAATTGGGTACTGAAGCTTTCTTT.

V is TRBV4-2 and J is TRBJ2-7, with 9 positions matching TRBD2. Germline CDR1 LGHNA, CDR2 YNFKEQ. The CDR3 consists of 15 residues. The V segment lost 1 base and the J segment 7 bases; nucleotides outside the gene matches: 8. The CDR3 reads CASSQGRGGAEEQYF. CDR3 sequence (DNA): TGTGCCAGCAGCCAAGGACGCGGGGGGGCGGAGGAGCAGTACTTC.

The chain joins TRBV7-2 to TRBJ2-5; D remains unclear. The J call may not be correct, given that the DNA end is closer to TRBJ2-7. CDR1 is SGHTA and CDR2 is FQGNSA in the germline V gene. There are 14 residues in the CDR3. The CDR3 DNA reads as TGTGCCAGCAGCTTAGGATCAGGTGGCTACGAGCAGTACTTC. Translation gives CASSLGSGGYEQYF.

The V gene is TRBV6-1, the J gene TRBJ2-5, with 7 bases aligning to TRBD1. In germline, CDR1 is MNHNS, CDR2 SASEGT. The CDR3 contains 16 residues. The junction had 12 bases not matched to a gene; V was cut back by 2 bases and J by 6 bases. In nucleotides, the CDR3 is TGTGCCAGCAGTGAAAGCCCGACAGGGACGAGAAAGACCCAGTACTTC. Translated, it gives CASSESPTGTRKTQYF.

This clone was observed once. CDR3 in DNA: TGTGCCAGCAGCCGCTCGACAGGGGGCGGCACCGGGGAGCTGTTTTTT. It specifies CASSRSTGGGTGELFF. The chain couples TRBV7-2 to TRBJ2-2, with 10 bases fitting TRBD1. With 5 bases clipped from V and 4 bases from J, the junction kept 7 bases outside the gene matches. This CDR3 spans 16 amino acids. From germline, CDR1 is SGHTA and CDR2 FQGNSA. Full variable domain (outside the CDR3, taken from reference TRBV7-2 and TRBJ2-2): GAGVSQSPSNKVTEKGKDVELRCDPISGHTALYWYRQSLGQGLEFLIYFQGNSAPDKSGLPSDRFSAERTGGSVSTLTIQRTQQEDSAVYLCASSRSTGGGTGELFFGEGSRLTVL.

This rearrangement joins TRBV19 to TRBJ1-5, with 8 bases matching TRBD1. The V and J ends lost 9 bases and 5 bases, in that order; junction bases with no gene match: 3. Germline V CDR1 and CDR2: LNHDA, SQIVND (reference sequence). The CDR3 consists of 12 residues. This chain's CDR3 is CASGTGDQPQHF. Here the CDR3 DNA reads TGTGCCAGCGGGACAGGCGATCAGCCCCAGCATTTT.

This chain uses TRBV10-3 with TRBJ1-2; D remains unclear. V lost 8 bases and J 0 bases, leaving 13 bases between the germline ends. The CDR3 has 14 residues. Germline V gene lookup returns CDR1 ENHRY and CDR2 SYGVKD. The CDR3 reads CAIGGPGANYGYTF. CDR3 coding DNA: TGTGCCATCGGAGGACCAGGAGCTAACTATGGCTACACCTTC.

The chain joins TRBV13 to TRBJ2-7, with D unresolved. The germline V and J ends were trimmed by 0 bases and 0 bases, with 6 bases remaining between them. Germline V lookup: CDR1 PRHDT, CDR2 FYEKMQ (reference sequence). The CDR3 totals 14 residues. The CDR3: CASSLGVSSYEQYF. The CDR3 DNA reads TGTGCCAGCAGCTTAGGCGTGAGCTCCTACGAGCAGTACTTC. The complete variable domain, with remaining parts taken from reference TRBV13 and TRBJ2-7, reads AAGVIQSPRHLIKEKRETATLKCYPIPRHDTVYWYQQGPGQDPQFLISFYEKMQSDKGSIPDRFSAQQFSDYHSELNMSSLELGDSALYFCASSLGVSSYEQYFGPGTRLTVT.

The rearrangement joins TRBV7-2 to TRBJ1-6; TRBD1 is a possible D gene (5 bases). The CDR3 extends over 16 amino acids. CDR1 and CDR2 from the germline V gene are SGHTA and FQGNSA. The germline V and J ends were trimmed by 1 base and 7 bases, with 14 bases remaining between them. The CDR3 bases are TGTGCCAGCAGCTTAGTCGGGGGTCAAGGGAATTCACCCCTCCACTTT. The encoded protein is CASSLVGGQGNSPLHF.